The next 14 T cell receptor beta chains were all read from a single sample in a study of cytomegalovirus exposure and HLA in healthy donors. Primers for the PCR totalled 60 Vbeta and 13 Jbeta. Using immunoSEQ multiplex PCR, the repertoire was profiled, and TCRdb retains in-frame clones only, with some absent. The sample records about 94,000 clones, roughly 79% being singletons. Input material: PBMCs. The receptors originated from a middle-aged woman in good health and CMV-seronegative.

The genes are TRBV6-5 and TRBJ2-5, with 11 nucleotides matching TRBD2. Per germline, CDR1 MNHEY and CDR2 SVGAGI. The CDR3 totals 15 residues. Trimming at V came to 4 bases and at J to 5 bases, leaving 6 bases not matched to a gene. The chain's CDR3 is CASSSSGGKGETQYF. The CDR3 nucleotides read TGTGCCAGCAGTTCTAGCGGGGGGAAGGGGGAGACCCAGTACTTC.

The DNA of the CDR3 is TGTGCCAGCAGTCCGGTCTTGGGGAGGACTGAAGCTTTCTTT. Translation gives CASSPVLGRTEAFF. The V and J genes are TRBV2 and TRBJ1-1; D ambiguous. V gave up 5 bases and J gave up 5 bases, with 15 bases separating them. The CDR3 spans 14 residues. Germline V gives CDR1 SNHLY, CDR2 FYNNEI.

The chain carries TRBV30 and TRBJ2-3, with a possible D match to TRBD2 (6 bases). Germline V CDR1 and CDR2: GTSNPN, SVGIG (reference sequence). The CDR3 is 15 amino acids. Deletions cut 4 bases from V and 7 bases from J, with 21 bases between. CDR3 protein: CAWTRGLGTPNTQYF. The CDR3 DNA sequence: TGTGCCTGGACCCGGGGACTCGGAACCCCGAATACGCAGTATTTT.

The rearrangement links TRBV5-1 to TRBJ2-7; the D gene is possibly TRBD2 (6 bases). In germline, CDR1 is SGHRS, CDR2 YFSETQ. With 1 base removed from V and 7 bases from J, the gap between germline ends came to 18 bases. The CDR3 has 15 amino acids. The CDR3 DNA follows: TGCGCCAGCAGCTTGACGGGACTGACTACGTTAGAGCAGTACTTC. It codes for CASSLTGLTTLEQYF.

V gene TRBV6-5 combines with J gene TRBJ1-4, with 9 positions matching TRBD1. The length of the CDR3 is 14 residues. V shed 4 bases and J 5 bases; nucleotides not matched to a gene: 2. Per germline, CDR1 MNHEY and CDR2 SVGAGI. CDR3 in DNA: TGTGCCAGCAGTTGGGACAGGGCAAATGAAAAACTGTTTTTT. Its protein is CASSWDRANEKLFF.

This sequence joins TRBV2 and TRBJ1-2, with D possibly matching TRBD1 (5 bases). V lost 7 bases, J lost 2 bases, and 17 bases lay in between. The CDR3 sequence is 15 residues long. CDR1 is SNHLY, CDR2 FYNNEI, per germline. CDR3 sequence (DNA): TGTGCCAGCACTCCCCCCGGGGGGGGGAACTATGGCTACACCTTC. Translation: CASTPPGGGNYGYTF.

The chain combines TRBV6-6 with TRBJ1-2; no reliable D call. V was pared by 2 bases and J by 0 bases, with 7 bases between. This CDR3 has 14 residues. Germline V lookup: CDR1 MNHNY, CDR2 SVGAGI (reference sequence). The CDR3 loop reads CASSYTQTNYGYTF. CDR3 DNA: TGTGCCAGCAGTTACACACAGACTAACTATGGCTACACCTTC.

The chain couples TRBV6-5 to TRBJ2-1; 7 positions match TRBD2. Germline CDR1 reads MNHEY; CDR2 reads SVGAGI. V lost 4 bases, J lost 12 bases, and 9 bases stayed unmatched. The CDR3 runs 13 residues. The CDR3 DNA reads TGTGCCAGCAGTTCTAGCGGCCCCGAAGGGCAGTTCTTC. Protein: CASSSSGPEGQFF.

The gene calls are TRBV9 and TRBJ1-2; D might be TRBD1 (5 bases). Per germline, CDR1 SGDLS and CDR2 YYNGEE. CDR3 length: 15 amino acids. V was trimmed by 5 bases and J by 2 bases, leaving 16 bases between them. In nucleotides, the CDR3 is TGTGCCAGCAGTACGAGCGCAGGGCCGAACTATGGCTACACCTTC. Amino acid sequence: CASSTSAGPNYGYTF.

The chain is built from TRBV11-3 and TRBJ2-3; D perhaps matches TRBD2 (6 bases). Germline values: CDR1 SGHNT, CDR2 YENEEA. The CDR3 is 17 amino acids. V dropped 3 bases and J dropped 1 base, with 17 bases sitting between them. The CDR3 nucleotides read TGTGCCAGCAGCTTCGGGGGTGGGCTCTCTGGCACAGATACGCAGTATTTT. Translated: CASSFGGGLSGTDTQYF. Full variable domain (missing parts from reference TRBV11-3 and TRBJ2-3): EAGVVQSPRYKIIEKKQPVAFWCNPISGHNTLYWYLQNLGQGPELLIRYENEEAVDDSQLPKDRFSAERLKGVDSTLKIQPAELGDSAVYLCASSFGGGLSGTDTQYFGPGTRLTVL.

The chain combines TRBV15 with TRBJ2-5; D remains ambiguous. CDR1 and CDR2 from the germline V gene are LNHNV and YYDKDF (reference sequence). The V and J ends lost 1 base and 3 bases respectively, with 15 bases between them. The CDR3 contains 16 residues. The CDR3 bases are TGTGCCACCAGCAGAGGAGTCCTGCAGGTGGAAGAGACCCAGTACTTC. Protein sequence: CATSRGVLQVEETQYF. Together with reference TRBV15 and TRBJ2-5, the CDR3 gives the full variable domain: DAMVIQNPRYQVTQFGKPVTLSCSQTLNHNVMYWYQQKSSQAPKLLFHYYDKDFNNEADTPDNFQSRRPNTSFCFLDIRSPGLGDTAMYLCATSRGVLQVEETQYFGPGTRLLVL.

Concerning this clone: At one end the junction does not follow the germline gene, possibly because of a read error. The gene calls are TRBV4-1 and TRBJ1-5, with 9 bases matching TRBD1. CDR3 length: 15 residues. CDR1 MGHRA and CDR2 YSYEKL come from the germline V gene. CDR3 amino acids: CASSQRTGDNQPQNF. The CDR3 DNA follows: TGCGCCAGCAGCCAACGGACAGGGGACAATCAGCCCCAGAATTTT.

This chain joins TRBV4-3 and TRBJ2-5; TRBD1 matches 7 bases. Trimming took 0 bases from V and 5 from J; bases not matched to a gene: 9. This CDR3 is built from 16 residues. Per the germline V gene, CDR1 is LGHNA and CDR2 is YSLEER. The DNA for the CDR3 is TGCGCCAGCAGCCAAGAAAGGTCTAGGGGGCTGGAGACCCAGTACTTC. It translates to CASSQERSRGLETQYF.

CDR3 DNA: TGTGCCAGCAGTGAATCTGGGAGCTATGGCTACACCTTC. Amino acids: CASSESGSYGYTF. The chain is built from TRBV6-1 and TRBJ1-2; D is uncertain. The V end was cut by 2 bases, the J end by 4 bases, with 8 bases between. CDR3 length equals 13 residues. The germline CDR1 and CDR2 sequences are MNHNS and SASEGT.